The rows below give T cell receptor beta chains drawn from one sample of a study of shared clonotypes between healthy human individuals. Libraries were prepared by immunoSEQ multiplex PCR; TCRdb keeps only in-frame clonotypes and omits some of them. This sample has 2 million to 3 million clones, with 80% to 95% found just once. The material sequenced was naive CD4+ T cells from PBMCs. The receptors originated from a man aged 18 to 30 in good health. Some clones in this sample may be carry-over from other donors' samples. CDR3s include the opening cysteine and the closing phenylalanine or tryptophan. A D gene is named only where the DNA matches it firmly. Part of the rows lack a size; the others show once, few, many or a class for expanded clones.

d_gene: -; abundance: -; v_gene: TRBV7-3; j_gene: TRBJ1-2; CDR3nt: TGTGCCAGCAGCTTATCGGGCAGGACTGACTATGGCTACACCTTC; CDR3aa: CASSLSGRTDYGYTF
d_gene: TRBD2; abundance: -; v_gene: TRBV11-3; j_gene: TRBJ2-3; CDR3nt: TGTGCCAGCAGGGGACTAGCTCGAGCGACAGATACGCAGTATTTT; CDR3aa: CASRGLARATDTQYF
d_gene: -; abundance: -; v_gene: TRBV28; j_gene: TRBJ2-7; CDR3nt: TGTGCCAGCAGTTTTAAGGGGTTTTGGGAATCCTACGAGCAGTACTTC; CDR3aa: CASSFKGFWESYEQYF
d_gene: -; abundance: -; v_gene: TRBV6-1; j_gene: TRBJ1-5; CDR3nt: TGTGCCAGCAGCTTTCTTAGCAATCAGCCCCAGCATTTT; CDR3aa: CASSFLSNQPQHF
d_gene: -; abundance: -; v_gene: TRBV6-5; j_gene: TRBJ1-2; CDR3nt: TGTGCCAGCAGTCTTTGGCAGGATAACTATGGCTACACCTTC; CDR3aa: CASSLWQDNYGYTF
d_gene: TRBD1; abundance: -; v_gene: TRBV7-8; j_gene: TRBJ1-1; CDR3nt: TGTGCCAGCAGCCTTCCGACAGGGGGGAACACTGAAGCTTTCTTT; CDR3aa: CASSLPTGGNTEAFF
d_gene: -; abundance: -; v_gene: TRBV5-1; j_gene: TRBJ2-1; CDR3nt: TGCGCCAGCAGCCCTGGCAGGAGGGGAGATGAGCAGTTCTTC; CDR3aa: CASSPGRRGDEQFF
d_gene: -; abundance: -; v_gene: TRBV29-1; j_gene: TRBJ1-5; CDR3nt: TGCAGCGTTAAACAGGAAGGGGGAAATCAGCCCCAGCATTTT; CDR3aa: CSVKQEGGNQPQHF
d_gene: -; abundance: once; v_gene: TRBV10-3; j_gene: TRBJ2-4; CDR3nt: TGTGCCACCCAGGAAGTAGCCAAAAACATTCAGTACTTC; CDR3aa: CATQEVAKNIQYF
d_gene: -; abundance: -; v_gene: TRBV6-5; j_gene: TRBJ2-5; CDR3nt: TGTGCCAGCAGTTACCCCGGGACCCAGTACTTC; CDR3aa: CASSYPGTQYF
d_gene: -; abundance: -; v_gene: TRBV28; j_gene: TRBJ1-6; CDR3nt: TGTGCCAGCAGTTTAGCAGGGTTAGGTCGATCACCCCTCCACTTT; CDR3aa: CASSLAGLGRSPLHF
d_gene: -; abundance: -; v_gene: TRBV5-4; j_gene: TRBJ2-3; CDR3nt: TGTGCCAGCAGTGCAGCCGCAACAGATACGCAGTATTTT; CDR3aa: CASSAAATDTQYF
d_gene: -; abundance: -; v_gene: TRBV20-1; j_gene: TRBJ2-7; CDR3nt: TGCAGTGCTAGTTTGGGGAGGGAGCAGTACTTC; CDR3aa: CSASLGREQYF
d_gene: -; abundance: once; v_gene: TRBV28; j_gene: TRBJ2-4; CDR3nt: TGTGCCAGCAGTTCCCCGGGTCTGGGAGCCAAAAACATTCAGTACTTC; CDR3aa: CASSSPGLGAKNIQYF
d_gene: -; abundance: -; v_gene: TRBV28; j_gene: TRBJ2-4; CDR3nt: TGTGCCAGCAGTCGGCTGGGCATTCAGTACTTC; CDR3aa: CASSRLGIQYF
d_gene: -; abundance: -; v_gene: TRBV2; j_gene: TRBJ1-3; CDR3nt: TGTGCCAGCAGTGTATGGGGCGAGGCACGAAACACCATATATTTT; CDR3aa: CASSVWGEARNTIYF
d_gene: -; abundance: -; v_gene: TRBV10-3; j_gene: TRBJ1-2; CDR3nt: TGTGCCATCAGGAACAGCGCTACTAAGGACTATGGCTACACCTTC; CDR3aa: CAIRNSATKDYGYTF
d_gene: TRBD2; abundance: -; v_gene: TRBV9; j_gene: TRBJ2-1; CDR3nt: TGTGCCAGCAGCGTCGCGACTAGCGGACCGACTTATGAGCAGTTCTTC; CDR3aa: CASSVATSGPTYEQFF
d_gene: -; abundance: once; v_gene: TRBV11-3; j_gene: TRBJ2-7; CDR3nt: TGTGCCAGCAGCTTAGGCCCAGGGAGGTACGAGCAGTACTTC; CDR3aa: CASSLGPGRYEQYF
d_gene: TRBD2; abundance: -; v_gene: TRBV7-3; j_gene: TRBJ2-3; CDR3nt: TGTGCCAGCAGCCTAAGCGGGAGGGGAACAGATACGCAGTATTTT; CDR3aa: CASSLSGRGTDTQYF
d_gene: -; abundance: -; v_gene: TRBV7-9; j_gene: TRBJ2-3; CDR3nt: TGTGCCAGCAGCTCGAGGACTAGCACAGATACGCAGTATTTT; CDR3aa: CASSSRTSTDTQYF
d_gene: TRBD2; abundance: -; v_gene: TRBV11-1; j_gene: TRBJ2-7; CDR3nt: TGTGCCAGCTTACAGCTCGGACTAGCGGGATTCAGCTCCTACGAGCAGTACTTC; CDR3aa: CASLQLGLAGFSSYEQYF
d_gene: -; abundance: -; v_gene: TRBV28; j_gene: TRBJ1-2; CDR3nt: TGTGCCAGCAGTATGAACCGGGCAATCCGAGGGGGCTATGGCTACACCTTC; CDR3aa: CASSMNRAIRGGYGYTF
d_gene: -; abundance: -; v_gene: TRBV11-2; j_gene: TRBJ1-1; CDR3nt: TGTGCCAGCAGCTTAGGGCAGGGCGGGTACACTGAAGCTTTCTTT; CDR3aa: CASSLGQGGYTEAFF
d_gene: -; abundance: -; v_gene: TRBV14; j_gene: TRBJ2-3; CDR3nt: TGTGCCAGCAGCCTCCTCGGGGAAACAGATACGCAGTATTTT; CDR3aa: CASSLLGETDTQYF
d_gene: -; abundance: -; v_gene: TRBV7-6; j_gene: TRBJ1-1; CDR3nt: TGTGCCAGCAGCGTGGGGAACACTGAAGCTTTCTTT; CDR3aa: CASSVGNTEAFF
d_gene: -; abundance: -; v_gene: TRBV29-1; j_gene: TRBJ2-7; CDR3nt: TGCAGCGTTGATGTCTCGGCAACCGAGCAGTACTTC; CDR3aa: CSVDVSATEQYF
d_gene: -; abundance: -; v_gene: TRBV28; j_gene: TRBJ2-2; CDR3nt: TGTGCCAGCAGTCCTCCCGGCGGCACCGGGGAGCTGTTTTTT; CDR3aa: CASSPPGGTGELFF
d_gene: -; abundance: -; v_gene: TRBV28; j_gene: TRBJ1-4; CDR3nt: TGTGCCAGCTCAATGGTTATGCAATCCACCATCAAACTGTTTTTT; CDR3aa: CASSMVMQSTIKLFF
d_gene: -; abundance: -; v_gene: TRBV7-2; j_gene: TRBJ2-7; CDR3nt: TGTGCTAGCAAGGCGGGGAGGAGCTCCTACGAGCAGTACTTC; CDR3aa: CASKAGRSSYEQYF
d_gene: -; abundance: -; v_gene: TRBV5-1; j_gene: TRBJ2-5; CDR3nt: TGCGCCAGCAGCCTGGGGGGGGCCCAAGAGACCCAGTACTTC; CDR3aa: CASSLGGAQETQYF
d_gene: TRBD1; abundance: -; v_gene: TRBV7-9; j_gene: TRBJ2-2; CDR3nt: TGTGCCAGCAGCTTCCACAGGGGGCCCAGGGGCACCGGGGAGCTGTTTTTT; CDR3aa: CASSFHRGPRGTGELFF
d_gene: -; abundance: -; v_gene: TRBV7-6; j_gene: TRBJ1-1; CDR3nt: TGTGCCAGCAGCTTAGTGGCAGGGGTGGACACTGAAGCTTTCTTT; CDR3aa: CASSLVAGVDTEAFF
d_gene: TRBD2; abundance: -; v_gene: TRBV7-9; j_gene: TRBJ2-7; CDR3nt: TGTGCCAGCACCCCGCGAGGCGGGACTAGCTCGGTCGAGCAGTACTTC; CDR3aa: CASTPRGGTSSVEQYF
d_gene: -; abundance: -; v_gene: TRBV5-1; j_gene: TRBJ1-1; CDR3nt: TGCGCCAGCAGCTGGATCGTAGCGCACACTGAAGCTTTCTTT; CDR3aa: CASSWIVAHTEAFF
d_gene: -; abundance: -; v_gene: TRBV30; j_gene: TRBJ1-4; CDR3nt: TGTGCCTGGAGTAAACCCCTTAGTGAAAAACTGTTTTTT; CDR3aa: CAWSKPLSEKLFF
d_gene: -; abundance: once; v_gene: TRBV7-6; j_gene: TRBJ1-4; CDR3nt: TGTGCCAGCAGCCAACGCGGGGGTAGTACTAATGAAAAACTGTTTTTT; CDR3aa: CASSQRGGSTNEKLFF
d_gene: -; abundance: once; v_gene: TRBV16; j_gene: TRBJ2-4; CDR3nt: TGTGCCAGCAGCCCCCGGGGGCTTACGGGAGTTATCGTCAAAAACATTCAGTACTTC; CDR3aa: CASSPRGLTGVIVKNIQYF
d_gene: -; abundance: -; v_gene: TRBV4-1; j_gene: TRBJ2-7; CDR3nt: TGCGCCAGCAGCCAAGTCGTCGTAGGGAATATCTACGAGCAGTACTTC; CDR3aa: CASSQVVVGNIYEQYF
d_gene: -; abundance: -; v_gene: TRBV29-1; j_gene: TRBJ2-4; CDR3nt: TGCAGCGTTGAAGATTTGACAGCGGAAGAAAACATTCAGTACTTC; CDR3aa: CSVEDLTAEENIQYF
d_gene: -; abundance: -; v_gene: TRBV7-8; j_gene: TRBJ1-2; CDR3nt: TGTGCCAGCAGCTTAGCCCGGGGGATTAACTATGGCTACACCTTC; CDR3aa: CASSLARGINYGYTF
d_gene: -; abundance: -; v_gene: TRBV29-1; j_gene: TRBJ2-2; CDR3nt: TGCAGCGTTGAATATCAGAACACCGGGGAGCTGTTTTTT; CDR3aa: CSVEYQNTGELFF
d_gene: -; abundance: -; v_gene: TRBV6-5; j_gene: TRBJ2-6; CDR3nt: TGTGCCAGCAGTTACGCTGGGGCCAACGTCCTGACTTTC; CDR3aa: CASSYAGANVLTF
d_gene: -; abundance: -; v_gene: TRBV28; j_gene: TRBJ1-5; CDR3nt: TGTGCCAGCAGGACTGTAGGACGGTTCAATCAGCCCCAGCATTTT; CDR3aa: CASRTVGRFNQPQHF
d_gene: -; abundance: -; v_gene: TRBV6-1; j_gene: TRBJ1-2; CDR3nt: TGTGCCAGCAGTGGGGGCGGTTATGGCTACACCTTC; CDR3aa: CASSGGGYGYTF
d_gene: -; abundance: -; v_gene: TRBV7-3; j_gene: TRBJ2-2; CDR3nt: TGTGCCAGCAGCTTAAGACCCATCGCGAACACCGGGGAGCTGTTTTTT; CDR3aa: CASSLRPIANTGELFF
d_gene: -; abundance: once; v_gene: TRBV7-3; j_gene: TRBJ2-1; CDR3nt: TGTGCCAGCAGCCCCCGCGCCCGGCCCCGGATCGGGGATGAGCAGTTCTTC; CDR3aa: CASSPRARPRIGDEQFF
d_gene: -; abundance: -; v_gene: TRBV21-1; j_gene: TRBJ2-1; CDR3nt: TGTGCCAGCAGCGAATTGGGACAGGGGTACAATGAGCAGTTCTTC; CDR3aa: CASSELGQGYNEQFF
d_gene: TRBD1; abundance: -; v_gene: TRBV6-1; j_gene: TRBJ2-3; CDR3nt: TGTGCCAGCACTCTGACAGGGGGCACAGATACGCAGTATTTT; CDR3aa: CASTLTGGTDTQYF
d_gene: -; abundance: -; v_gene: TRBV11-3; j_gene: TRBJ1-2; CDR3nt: TGTGCCGCAACATGGGACATAGCTAACTATGGCTACACCTTC; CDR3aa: CAATWDIANYGYTF
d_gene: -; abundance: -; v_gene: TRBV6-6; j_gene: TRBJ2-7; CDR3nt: TGTGCCAGCAAGGGGGTTGCGGATACCTACGAGCAGTACTTC; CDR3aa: CASKGVADTYEQYF
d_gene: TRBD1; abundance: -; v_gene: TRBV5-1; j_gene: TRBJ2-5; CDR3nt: TGCGCCAGCAGCTTGGGGACAGGGTTTGCAGAGACCCAGTACTTC; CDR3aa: CASSLGTGFAETQYF
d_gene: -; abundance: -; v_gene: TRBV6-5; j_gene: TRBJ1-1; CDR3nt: TGTGCCAGCAGTTATGAGGGCGCGAACACTGAAGCTTTCTTT; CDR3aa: CASSYEGANTEAFF
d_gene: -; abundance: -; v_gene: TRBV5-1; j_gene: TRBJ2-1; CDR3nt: TGCGCCAGCAGCTTGGGGTCCCTCCCGGGATACAATGAGCAGTTCTTC; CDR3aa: CASSLGSLPGYNEQFF
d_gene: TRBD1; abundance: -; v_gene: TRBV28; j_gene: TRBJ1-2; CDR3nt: TGTGCCAGCAGTTTATCAGGGGGCGAGAGTATCTCGGGTGGCTACACCTTC; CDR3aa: CASSLSGGESISGGYTF